This TCR beta chain was captured in a study of T-cell memory formation after mild COVID-19 (dated by TCRdb to the early 2020s). With respect to the entire study: TCR sequence clusters from the two donors were found to be largely donor specific. The cohort was made up of two young adult volunteers, one female and one male, who were previously healthy. In a couple of donors, T-cell clones that expanded and contracted after mild COVID-19 were followed by sequencing TCRalpha and TCRbeta repertoires longitudinally. Results and caveats for the whole study, not just this receptor: The study included only two mild cases, and larger cohorts that include severe cases with pre-infection samples were judged to be necessary. Balanced CD4/CD8 phenotypes were observed for clones contracting from day 15 to 85, whereas a bias towards CD4+ was observed for a second wave of clones expanding from day 15 to 37. Whether the second-wave clones peaking on day 37 were SARS-CoV-2 specific was not confirmed. The detection of some responding clones in pre-infection memory suggests that pre-existing cross-reactive memory T cells joined the SARS-CoV-2 response. Contracting CD4+ clones were located mainly in the CM and EM memory subsets, whereas CD8+ clones were found to be enriched in EMRA.

Sequencing relied on an Illumina NovaSeq 6000. TCRalpha and TCRbeta cDNA libraries were built by 5'RACE with constant-segment primers, adding sample barcodes and unique molecular identifiers. RNA was extracted from every sample with Trizol reagent. Library amplification was performed in two PCR steps, and a second sample barcode and Illumina TruSeq adapters were introduced in the second step. The libraries were sequenced on an Illumina NovaSeq using 2 x 150 bp paired-end reads. From the authors' description of their analysis: Reads were demultiplexed and collapsed into UMI-guided consensus sequences with migec v1.2.7. Using mixcr v2.1.11, UMI consensuses were aligned to TRA and TRB V and J templates and then assembled into clonotypes. A clonotype was counted as expanded or contracted only when both edgeR and NoisET called the clonotype significant, with the noise models trained on biological replicates. edgeR calls used a false discovery rate-adjusted p below 0.01 and a log2 fold-change threshold of 1. As an exploratory analysis of dynamics, PCA with hierarchical clustering was applied to max-normalized trajectories of the 1000 most abundant clonotypes. Separately sequenced CD4+ and CD8+ repertoires were used to assign a CD4 or CD8 phenotype to each responding clone. TCRdb handled the public reads itself, with Q25 trimming in fastp and clone calling in MiXCR, and kept productive beta chains. Here each entry gathers all rows of one CDR3 protein and keeps the most common genes and DNA. The V and J calls shown here were made by TCRdb, not taken from the authors' results. The sample table shows about 430,000 distinct CDR3 sequences, and roughly 18% are seen once. Jointly, the top ten make up roughly a fifth of the sample.

V and J are truncated by 5 bases and 6 bases respectively, leaving an intervening sequence of 13 bases. CDR1 and CDR2, looked up from the germline V gene (reference sequence), are SEHNR and FQNEAQ. Counted from cysteine to phenylalanine, this CDR3 has 14 amino acids. Here the CDR3 DNA is all that survives: 42 bases in frame from base 1. This clonotype was seen only a few times. What antigen it recognizes has not been identified. Base qualities are not provided; no much larger clone lies one nucleotide away. PBMCs were isolated by Ficoll-Paque density gradient centrifugation. The sequence was obtained from a man aged 18 to 30 who had mild COVID-19 (a few samples of this study predate the infection). The sample titles of this study are shuffled in the database, so cell type and time point are left out; the donor was told from shared clones. Recombination linked TRBV7-9 to TRBJ2-2; the D gene cannot be named for sure. The specimen sequenced was PBMCs or a T cell subset sorted from them (not recorded which). CDR3 region: CASSPPRFPGELFF. Read as DNA, the sequence is TGTGCCAGCAGCCCCCCTCGGTTCCCCGGGGAGCTGTTTTTT.